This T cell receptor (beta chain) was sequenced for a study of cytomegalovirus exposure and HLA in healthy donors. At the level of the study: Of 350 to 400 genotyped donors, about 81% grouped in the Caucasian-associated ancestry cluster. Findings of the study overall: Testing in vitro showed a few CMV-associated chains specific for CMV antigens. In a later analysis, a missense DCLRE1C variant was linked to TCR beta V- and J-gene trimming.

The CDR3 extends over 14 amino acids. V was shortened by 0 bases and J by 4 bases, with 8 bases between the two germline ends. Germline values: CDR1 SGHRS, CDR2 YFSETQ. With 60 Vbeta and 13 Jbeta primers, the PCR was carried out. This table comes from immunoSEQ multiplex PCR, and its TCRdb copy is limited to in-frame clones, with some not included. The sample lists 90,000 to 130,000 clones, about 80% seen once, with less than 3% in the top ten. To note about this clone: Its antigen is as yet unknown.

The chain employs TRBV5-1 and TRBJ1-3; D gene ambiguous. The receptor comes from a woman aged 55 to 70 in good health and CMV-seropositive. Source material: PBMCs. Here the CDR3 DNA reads TGCGCCAGCAGCTTGGACAGTCCCGGAAACACCATATATTTT. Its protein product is CASSLDSPGNTIYF.